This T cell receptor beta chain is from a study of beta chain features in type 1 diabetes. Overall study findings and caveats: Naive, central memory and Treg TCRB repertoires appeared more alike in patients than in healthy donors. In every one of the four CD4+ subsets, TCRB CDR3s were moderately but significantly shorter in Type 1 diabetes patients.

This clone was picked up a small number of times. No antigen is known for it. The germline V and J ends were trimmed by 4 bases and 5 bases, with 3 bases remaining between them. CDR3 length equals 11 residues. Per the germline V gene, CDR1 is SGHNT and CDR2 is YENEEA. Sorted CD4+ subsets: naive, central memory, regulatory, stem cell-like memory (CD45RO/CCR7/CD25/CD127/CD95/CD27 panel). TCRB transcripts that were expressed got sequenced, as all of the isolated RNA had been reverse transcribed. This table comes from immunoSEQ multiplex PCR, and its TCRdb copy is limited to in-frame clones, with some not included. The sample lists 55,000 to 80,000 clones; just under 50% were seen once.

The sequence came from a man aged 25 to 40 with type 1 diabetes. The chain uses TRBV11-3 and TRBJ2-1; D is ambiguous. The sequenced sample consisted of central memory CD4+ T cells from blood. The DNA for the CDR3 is TGTGCCAGCAGCTCGGACAATGAGCAGTTCTTC. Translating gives CASSSDNEQFF.